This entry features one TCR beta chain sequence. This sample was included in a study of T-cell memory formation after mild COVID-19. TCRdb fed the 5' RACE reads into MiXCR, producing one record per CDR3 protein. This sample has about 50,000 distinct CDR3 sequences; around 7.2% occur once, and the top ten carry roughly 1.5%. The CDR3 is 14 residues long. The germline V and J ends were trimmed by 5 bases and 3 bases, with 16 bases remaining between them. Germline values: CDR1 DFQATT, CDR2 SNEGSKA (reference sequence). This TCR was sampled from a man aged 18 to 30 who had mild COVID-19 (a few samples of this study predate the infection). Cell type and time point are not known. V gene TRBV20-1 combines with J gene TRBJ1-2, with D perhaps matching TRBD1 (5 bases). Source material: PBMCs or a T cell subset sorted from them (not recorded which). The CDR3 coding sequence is TGCAGTGCTTTCAGACAGTCCCGGTACTATGGCTACACCTTC. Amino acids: CSAFRQSRYYGYTF.